One T cell receptor (beta chain) is described in this entry. Its specificity is not known. Germline CDR1 LNHDA, CDR2 SQIVND (reference sequence). Trimming left V 6 bases short and J 0 bases short, with 7 bases between. This CDR3 has 13 residues. This specimen belongs to a study of CD8 T cells in ankylosing spondylitis. General study results and limits: Peripheral blood held disease-linked clones only at relatively low frequency, and these were CD8+. Reports say disease-linked clones showed up significantly more in matched ankylosing spondylitis synovial fluid. Earlier work had already found some motif variants in reactive arthritis synovial fluid and blood. In ankylosing spondylitis blood, a motif of roughly 8 highly homologous TCR beta variants appeared characteristic.

Libraries of TCR beta came from quantitative 5'-RACE with molecular barcodes. A single record per CDR3 protein comes from TCRdb applying MiXCR to the 5' RACE reads. The sample records roughly 370,000 distinct CDR3 sequences, around 24% being singletons. V and J are TRBV19 and TRBJ2-3; tentatively, D is TRBD2 (5 bases). The specimen sequenced was blood, either unsorted or a sorted T cell fraction (not recorded which). This clonotype was sampled from a male donor with ankylosing spondylitis. CDR3 in DNA: TGTGCCAGTAGAGACTATAGCACAGATACGCAGTATTTT. This encodes CASRDYSTDTQYF.